This T cell receptor (beta chain) was profiled in a study of beta chain features in type 1 diabetes. Reverse transcribing all isolated RNA meant expressed TCRB transcripts were sequenced. Profiled with immunoSEQ multiplex PCR; TCRdb holds only in-frame clones, not every one. The table lists roughly 610,000 clones, roughly 15% of them singletons, with approximately 0.087% in the top ten. V was cut by 0 bases and J by 3 bases, with 13 bases left in between. Germline V gene sequence: CDR1 SGHRS, CDR2 YFSETQ. CDR3 length: 15 residues. The rearrangement uses TRBV5-1 and TRBJ2-7, with D possibly called TRBD1 or TRBD2 (5 bases each). The sequenced material came from naive CD4+ T cells from blood. This TCR was recovered from a man aged 18 to 30 in good health. The chain's CDR3 is CASSLVAGRVYEQYF. The DNA for the CDR3 is TGCGCCAGCAGCTTGGTGGCAGGGCGGGTCTACGAGCAGTACTTC.